This T cell receptor beta chain was recovered during a study of cytomegalovirus exposure and HLA in healthy donors. On the study more broadly: Inside one of the first data releases sat around 85 million unique TCRs taken from HLA-typed donors. Findings and caveats of the study: Through in vitro validation, a few CMV-associated chains were shown to be specific for CMV antigens. Upon later analysis, HLA-associated TCR beta chains proved more clonally expanded than other, equally common chains.

Germline V gene lookup returns CDR1 SNHLY and CDR2 FYNNEI. The CDR3 sequence is 13 residues long. V was clipped by 6 bases and J by 4 bases, with 13 bases between them. A remark on this clone: As yet, its antigen is unknown.

With 60 Vbeta and 13 Jbeta primers, the PCR was carried out. Clones were sequenced by immunoSEQ multiplex PCR, and TCRdb holds only the in-frame ones, with some missing. The sample records 70,000 to 100,000 clones, 80% being singletons. Sequenced material: PBMCs. The V call is TRBV2, the J call TRBJ2-7, with D perhaps TRBD2 (5 bases). The receptor's source is a woman between 45 and 60 years old in good health and CMV-seropositive. In DNA form, the CDR3 reads TGTGCCAGCAGCGCAGGACTTAATTACGAGCAGTACTTC. It specifies CASSAGLNYEQYF.